These 21 T cell receptor beta chains were sequenced from one sample in a study of T cells after yellow fever vaccination. TCRdb re-called the 5' RACE reads with MiXCR, one entry per CDR3 protein. The table lists approximately 260,000 distinct CDR3 sequences, 13% of them singletons. The starting material was CD4+ T cells sorted from PBMCs, obtained 45 days after the yellow fever booster vaccination. These receptors were collected from a man aged 25 to 40 who received the YFV17D yellow fever vaccine.

This clonotype was observed many times. The chain's CDR3 is CSVESQPGAKFF. CDR3 nucleotides: TGCAGCGTTGAGTCTCAGCCGGGGGCGAAGTTCTTC. The genes are TRBV29-1 and TRBJ2-1; either TRBD1 or TRBD2 may fit D (6 bases each). The germline V gene has CDR1 SQVTM and CDR2 ANQGSEA. The ends were cut back, 3 bases at V and 14 bases at J, with 17 bases in the middle. The CDR3 covers 12 residues.

This clonotype came up a few times. The chain uses TRBV5-1 and TRBJ2-5; TRBD2 agrees at 15 bases. Germline CDR1 reads SGHRS; CDR2 reads YFSETQ. This CDR3 has 17 residues. V lost 4 bases and J lost 1; bases outside the gene matches: 5. In nucleotides, the CDR3 is TGCGCCAGCAGCCCCAGGACTAGCGGGAGGGCCCAAGAGACCCAGTACTTC. This translates into CASSPRTSGRAQETQYF.

The V gene is TRBV6-1, the J gene TRBJ1-2; D gene unclear. V dropped 0 bases and J dropped 7 bases, with 6 bases sitting between them. Germline values: CDR1 MNHNS, CDR2 SASEGT. The length of the CDR3 is 12 residues. Here the CDR3 DNA reads TGTGCCAGCAGTGAAGCGGAGGCTGGCTACACCTTC. The encoded protein is CASSEAEAGYTF.

This rearrangement joins TRBV3-1 to TRBJ2-3; no firm D call. The CDR3 has 14 amino acids. CDR1 and CDR2 (germline): LGHDT, YNNKEL (reference sequence). The V end was cut by 1 base, the J end by 5 bases, with 10 bases between. The CDR3 bases are TGTGCCAGCAGCCAAGGTCTACTGGGAGATACGCAGTATTTT. It specifies CASSQGLLGDTQYF.

J is TRBJ2-3 and V is TRBV24-1; 8 bases align to TRBD1. Germline values: CDR1 KGHDR, CDR2 SFDVKD. V trimming: 4 bases; J trimming: 2 bases; junction bases outside the gene matches: 4. This CDR3 has 15 amino acids. In nucleotides, the CDR3 is TGTGCCACCAGTGAACCGGGACAGGCCACAGATACGCAGTATTTT. Translated, it gives CATSEPGQATDTQYF.

This clonotype has a handful of counts. V gene TRBV10-3 combines with J gene TRBJ2-7; D is perhaps TRBD2 (6 bases). The CDR3 extends over 13 amino acids. V lost 8 bases and J 7 bases, leaving 18 bases between the germline ends. Germline CDR1 ENHRY, CDR2 SYGVKD. CDR3 sequence (DNA): TGTGCCATCTCTGGACCGGGCGCGGGGGAGCAGTACTTC. Protein product: CAISGPGAGEQYF.

This clonotype has a handful of counts. This chain uses TRBV20-1 with TRBJ2-3, with no clear D. The CDR3 has 13 amino acids. Germline V gene lookup returns CDR1 DFQATT and CDR2 SNEGSKA (reference sequence). Trimming shortened V by 1 base and J by 0 bases, and 5 bases separated the two germline ends. CDR3 sequence (DNA): TGCAGTGCTAGAGGGGTGAGCACAGATACGCAGTATTTT. As protein: CSARGVSTDTQYF.

This clonotype appeared many times. The chain uses TRBV20-1 and TRBJ2-7; 9 bases fit TRBD1. This CDR3 is built from 15 residues. The V segment lost 6 bases and the J segment 3 bases; nucleotides outside the gene matches: 12. Germline V gene lookup returns CDR1 DFQATT and CDR2 SNEGSKA (reference sequence). CDR3 sequence (DNA): TGCAGTGCCAACCGACCCACAGGGGGCGGCTACGAGCAGTACTTC. Protein sequence: CSANRPTGGGYEQYF.

This clonotype came up once. The gene calls are TRBV7-9 and TRBJ2-2, with 9 bases lining up with TRBD2. The CDR3 has 17 residues. V was clipped by 4 bases and J by 0 bases; unmatched bases: 6. CDR1 is SEHNR and CDR2 is FQNEAQ in the germline V gene (reference sequence). The CDR3 spells CASSSRLAGPNTGELFF. In DNA form, the CDR3 reads TGTGCCAGCAGCTCACGGCTAGCGGGACCGAACACCGGGGAGCTGTTTTTT.

This clonotype showed up just a few times. The chain employs TRBV10-3 and TRBJ2-1; 8 nucleotides agree with TRBD2. This CDR3 has 13 residues. CDR1 and CDR2 from the germline V gene are ENHRY and SYGVKD. J was trimmed by 7 bases and V by 6 bases; bases with no gene match: 5. The CDR3 reads CAISPGGRNEQFF. DNA of the CDR3: TGTGCCATCAGCCCGGGGGGGAGGAATGAGCAGTTCTTC.

In this sample, this clonotype turned up a few times. The chain couples TRBV4-3 to TRBJ2-1; 8 nucleotides match TRBD2. The V gene's germline CDR1 is LGHNA and CDR2 YSLEER. The CDR3 runs to 16 residues. Trimming removed 1 base from V and 5 bases from J; junction bases left unmatched: 7. The CDR3 reads CASSQGRGLGDNEQFF. CDR3 sequence (DNA): TGCGCCAGCAGCCAAGGACGGGGACTAGGAGACAATGAGCAGTTCTTC.

The CDR3 coding sequence is TGCGCCAGCAGCTTGGGGACAGGGTCGAGCAATCAGCCCCAGCATTTT. Its translation: CASSLGTGSSNQPQHF. The J gene is TRBJ1-5, the V gene TRBV5-1; the match to TRBD1 covers 8 bases. The CDR3 spans 16 residues. The ends lost 0 bases at V and 1 base at J; junction bases unmatched: 3. CDR1 is SGHRS, CDR2 YFSETQ, per germline.

In this sample, this clonotype turned up a few times. The chain combines TRBV4-3 with TRBJ2-7, with TRBD2 matching 8 bases. The CDR3 has 14 residues. CDR1 is LGHNA and CDR2 is YSLEER in the germline V gene. The V segment lost 1 base and the J segment 6 bases; nucleotides outside the gene matches: 5. Here the CDR3 DNA reads TGCGCCAGCAGCCAAGCCCGACTAGCGCGCGAGCAGTACTTC. Protein product: CASSQARLAREQYF.

The sample holds a few counts of this clonotype. This rearrangement joins TRBV18 to TRBJ2-7; maybe TRBD1 (5 bases). Deletions cut 6 bases from V and 4 bases from J, with 16 bases between. In germline, CDR1 is KGHSH, CDR2 LQKENI. The CDR3 has 14 amino acids. The CDR3 region is CASSQSVQGYEQYF. In DNA, the CDR3 is TGTGCCAGCTCGCAGAGCGTTCAGGGTTACGAGCAGTACTTC.

V is TRBV5-6 and J is TRBJ2-7; either TRBD1 or TRBD2 may fit D (5 bases each). V lost 4 bases and J 6 bases, leaving 20 bases between the germline ends. Germline CDR1 reads SGHDT; CDR2 reads YYEEEE. The CDR3 consists of 15 residues. The CDR3 DNA sequence: TGTGCCAGCAGCCCGGGATTCGGGACGGACCTCGAGCAGTACTTC. It codes for CASSPGFGTDLEQYF.

On this clonotype itself: This could be a read error, since a much larger clone is one nucleotide away. The chain links TRBV12-3 or TRBV12-4 to TRBJ2-7; 8 nucleotides align to TRBD2. This CDR3 region has 15 residues. CDR3 bases: TGTGCCAGCAGTTTATACGCGGGAGGATCCTACGAGAAGTACTTC. It codes for CASSLYAGGSYEKYF.

The rearrangement links TRBV7-2 to TRBJ1-1; D is unresolved. CDR3 length: 15 amino acids. V was clipped by 5 bases and J by 5 bases, with 18 bases between them. Germline V lookup: CDR1 SGHTA, CDR2 FQGNSA. Here the CDR3 reads CASSPSASLMTEAFF. The CDR3 DNA sequence: TGTGCCAGCAGCCCCTCCGCCTCATTGATGACTGAAGCTTTCTTT.

The chain joins TRBV5-1 to TRBJ2-7; the match to TRBD1 covers 9 bases. This CDR3 comprises 14 residues. Looked up from germline, CDR1 is SGHRS and CDR2 is YFSETQ. The trim removed 5 bases at V and 7 bases at J, leaving 10 bases unmatched. The CDR3 nucleotides read TGCGCCAGCAGATCCGGGACAGGGCTAGAAGAGCAGTACTTC. Translated, it gives CASRSGTGLEEQYF.

This clonotype was seen only a few times. The CDR3 loop reads CASSQEGSTQETQYF. The CDR3 coding sequence is TGTGCCAGCAGCCAAGAGGGGAGCACCCAGGAGACCCAGTACTTC. The rearrangement joins TRBV7-9 to TRBJ2-5, with D possibly called TRBD1 or TRBD2 (5 bases each). Germline CDR1 reads SEHNR; CDR2 reads FQNEAQ (reference sequence). V lost 5 bases and J 5 bases, leaving 18 bases between the germline ends. The CDR3 loop spans 15 amino acids.

The gene calls are TRBV12-3 or TRBV12-4 and TRBJ2-3; D ambiguous. Trimming left V 6 bases short and J 3 bases short, with 10 bases between. CDR3 length: 13 amino acids. CDR3 nucleotide sequence: TGTGCCAGCAGACCAACTCGGACAGATACGCAGTATTTT. Translated: CASRPTRTDTQYF.

This clonotype has just a few counts. The chain uses TRBV7-2 and TRBJ1-4, with D maybe TRBD1 (5 bases). The V and J ends lost 5 bases and 0 bases respectively, with 10 bases between them. Germline CDR1 reads SGHTA; CDR2 reads FQGNSA. The CDR3 is 15 residues long. CDR3 nucleotides: TGTGCCAGCAGCGGGACGGCAGCAACTAATGAAAAACTGTTTTTT. Translated: CASSGTAATNEKLFF.